The next 20 T cell receptor beta chains were all read from a single sample in a study of shared T cell receptors in the human thymus. Measured with immunoSEQ multiplex PCR; TCRdb has only the in-frame clones, and not every one. Among about 400,000 clones listed, approximately 95% were seen once. The sequencing sample was made of thymocytes. Receptors were obtained from a human donor.

The chain is built from TRBV15 and TRBJ1-2, with a tentative D call TRBD1 (6 bases). V was cut by 4 bases and J by 2 bases, with 14 bases left in between. CDR1 is LNHNV, CDR2 YYDKDF, per germline (reference sequence). The CDR3 sequence is 15 residues long. The CDR3 loop is CATSIRTAENYGYTF. DNA for the CDR3: TGTGCCACCAGCATAAGGACAGCTGAGAACTATGGCTACACCTTC.

The chain uses TRBV28 and TRBJ1-4, with D uncertain. V was cut by 10 bases and J by 0 bases, with 12 bases left in between. Germline V gene data show CDR1 as MDHEN and CDR2 as SYDVKM. There are 14 residues in the CDR3. The CDR3 region is CATRCTATNEKLFF. In DNA, the CDR3 is TGTGCCACCCGATGCACAGCAACTAATGAAAAACTGTTTTTT. The full variable domain, completed using reference TRBV28 and TRBJ1-4, is DVKVTQSSRYLVKRTGEKVFLECVQDMDHENMFWYRQDPGLGLRLIYFSYDVKMKEKGDIPEGYSVSREKKERFSLILESASTNQTSMYLCATRCTATNEKLFFGSGTQLSVL.

The chain employs TRBV29-1 and TRBJ2-7, with 8 bases that match TRBD1. V lost 0 bases, J lost 5 bases, and 6 bases stayed unmatched. Germline assignment: CDR1 SQVTM and CDR2 ANQGSEA. This CDR3 has 14 residues. The CDR3 nucleotides are TGCAGCGTTGAAGATGTGGACAGGGAACACGAGCAGTACTTC. This translates into CSVEDVDREHEQYF.

The V gene is TRBV7-2, the J gene TRBJ1-5; a possible D gene is TRBD1 (6 bases). The CDR3 spans 15 residues. V was shortened by 2 bases and J by 2 bases, with 10 bases between the two germline ends. The germline V gene has CDR1 SGHTA and CDR2 FQGNSA. The CDR3 DNA reads TGTGCCAGCAGCTTAACAGGGAATGGCAATCAGCCCCAGCATTTT. Protein sequence: CASSLTGNGNQPQHF.

V gene TRBV27 combines with J gene TRBJ1-5, with no clear D. The CDR3 has 17 amino acids. In germline, CDR1 is MNHEY, CDR2 SMNVEV (reference sequence). V lost 3 bases to trimming and J lost 2 bases, with 17 bases between them. In DNA, the CDR3 is TGTGCCAGCAGTTTTCTCGCAGTAAAGCCCGGCAATCAGCCCCAGCATTTT. This gives the protein CASSFLAVKPGNQPQHF.

This clone was seen once. V usage is TRBV27 and J usage is TRBJ1-3; perhaps TRBD1 as D (6 bases). The CDR3 loop spans 17 amino acids. V lost 5 bases to trimming and J lost 8 bases, with 25 bases between them. Germline-derived CDR1 and CDR2 are MNHEY and SMNVEV (reference sequence). The CDR3 is CASSPNSGHYGRHTIYF. CDR3 coding DNA: TGTGCCAGCAGTCCTAACTCGGGACACTATGGGAGGCACACCATATATTTT.

The genes are TRBV4-1 and TRBJ1-5; 9 bases line up with TRBD1. Germline V gene data show CDR1 as MGHRA and CDR2 as YSYEKL. The CDR3 contains 17 residues. V lost 0 bases and J lost 5; bases outside the gene matches: 8. The CDR3, as DNA: TGCGCCAGCAGCCAAGAACCGGGACAGGGTCCCCATCAGCCCCAGCATTTT. It yields the protein CASSQEPGQGPHQPQHF.

This clone was detected once. The V gene is TRBV27, the J gene TRBJ1-5; D may be TRBD1 (5 bases). V was trimmed by 4 bases and J by 9 bases, leaving 16 bases between them. Germline lookup yields CDR1 MNHEY and CDR2 SMNVEV (reference sequence). This CDR3 contains 14 residues. CDR3 loop: CASSWGWGRAPQHF. The CDR3 DNA reads TGTGCCAGCAGTTGGGGCTGGGGGAGAGCGCCCCAGCATTTT.

V usage is TRBV6-4 and J usage is TRBJ2-1; TRBD2 matches at 10 bases. Germline V gene lookup returns CDR1 MRHNA and CDR2 SNTAGT. The CDR3 consists of 16 residues. The trim removed 3 bases at V and 4 bases at J, leaving 6 bases unmatched. The CDR3 bases are TGTGCCAGCAGTGAGGCTAGCGGGAGTGAATACAATGAGCAGTTCTTC. This translates into CASSEASGSEYNEQFF.

This clone occurred once. In nucleotides, the CDR3 is TGCGCCAGCAGCTCTTCCGGACTAGCGGGAGGGAACACCGGGGAGCTGTTTTTT. Amino acid sequence: CASSSSGLAGGNTGELFF. The rearrangement links TRBV4-1 to TRBJ2-2; 14 bases line up with TRBD2. The junction had 6 bases not matched to a gene; V was cut back by 5 bases and J by 1 base. CDR3 size: 18 residues. Germline CDR1 and CDR2: MGHRA and YSYEKL.

The gene calls are TRBV10-3 and TRBJ2-7; 12 nucleotides align to TRBD2. After removal of 6 bases from V and 6 bases from J, the junction contained 9 bases not matched to a gene. CDR1 and CDR2 (germline): ENHRY, SYGVKD. The CDR3 loop spans 15 amino acids. The CDR3 spells CAIRPPTSGSSEQYF. In DNA, the CDR3 is TGTGCCATCAGACCGCCGACTAGCGGGAGCTCCGAGCAGTACTTC.

The chain employs TRBV14 and TRBJ2-7; TRBD1 matches 8 bases. This CDR3 has 17 amino acids. Germline CDR1 reads SGHDN; CDR2 reads FVKESK. V lost 0 bases and J lost 0; bases outside the gene matches: 7. DNA for the CDR3: TGTGCCAGCAGCCAAGATCCGACAGGGGAGAGCTCCTACGAGCAGTACTTC. This codes for CASSQDPTGESSYEQYF.

This chain uses TRBV18 with TRBJ2-7, with D possibly being TRBD1 (6 bases). V gave up 3 bases and J gave up 5 bases, with 17 bases separating them. CDR3 size: 15 residues. Germline V lookup: CDR1 KGHSH, CDR2 LQKENI. CDR3 amino acids: CASSPWDTPWDEQYF. The CDR3 DNA reads TGTGCCAGCTCACCTTGGGACACGCCTTGGGACGAGCAGTACTTC.

V gene TRBV19 combines with J gene TRBJ1-1; TRBD1 might be the D (5 bases). Looked up from germline, CDR1 is LNHDA and CDR2 is SQIVND (reference sequence). CDR3 length: 13 residues. Trimming took off 7 bases at V and 5 bases at J, with 14 bases between the two ends. CDR3 nucleotide sequence: TGTGCCAGTATCCCCAGGGAGACAACTGAAGCTTTCTTT. Amino acid sequence: CASIPRETTEAFF.

This clone was seen a single time. This chain joins TRBV6-5 and TRBJ2-7; maybe TRBD1 (6 bases). Germline V gene lookup returns CDR1 MNHEY and CDR2 SVGAGI. CDR3 length: 16 residues. The V end was cut by 4 bases, the J end by 0 bases, with 16 bases between. CDR3: CASSSRRQGTSYEQYF. The CDR3 bases are TGTGCCAGCAGTTCCCGCCGGCAGGGGACCTCCTACGAGCAGTACTTC.

The chain couples TRBV28 to TRBJ1-4; D gene uncertain. Trimming left V 5 bases short and J 6 bases short, with 19 bases between. CDR1 MDHEN and CDR2 SYDVKM come from the germline V gene. This CDR3 has 16 residues. The CDR3 is CASSPPREVFDEKLFF. CDR3 in DNA: TGTGCCAGCAGTCCCCCCCGAGAAGTATTTGATGAAAAACTGTTTTTT.

Of note for this clone: A junction boundary mismatches the germline segment, possibly from a read error. V is TRBV7-8 and J is TRBJ1-4, with a tentative D call TRBD1 (6 bases). CDR1 and CDR2 (germline): SGHVS, FQNEAQ. The CDR3 is 15 residues long. DNA for the CDR3: TGTGCCAGCACCTTACAGGGTCGAACTAATGAAAAACTGTTTTTT. This encodes CASTLQGRTNEKLFF.

V usage is TRBV9 and J usage is TRBJ2-5, with D possibly TRBD2 on 7 matching bases. V gave up 4 bases and J gave up 4 bases, with 14 bases separating them. The CDR3 has 14 amino acids. Germline values: CDR1 SGDLS, CDR2 YYNGEE. The DNA for the CDR3 is TGTGCCAGCAGCTCCCAGGGGAGGGGAGAGACCCAGTACTTC. Protein: CASSSQGRGETQYF.

J is TRBJ1-2 and V is TRBV28; 8 bases match TRBD1. This CDR3 region has 15 residues. V gave up 6 bases and J gave up 4 bases; unmatched junction bases: 10. Germline V gene data show CDR1 as MDHEN and CDR2 as SYDVKM. CDR3 bases: TGTGCCAGCAGACTCCCGGGACAGGCGGTCTATGGCTACACCTTC. It encodes CASRLPGQAVYGYTF.

The rearrangement links TRBV27 to TRBJ2-5; 14 bases align to TRBD2. The germline CDR1 and CDR2 sequences are MNHEY and SMNVEV (reference sequence). This CDR3 has 16 residues. V was pared by 5 bases and J by 5 bases, with 7 bases of the junction left unmatched. CDR3 nucleotides: TGTGCCAGCAGTCTCGGGACTAGCGGGAGAACGGAGACCCAGTACTTC. Protein product: CASSLGTSGRTETQYF.